Below, one T cell receptor beta chain is given with its context. Its target is unknown. The CDR3 consists of 16 residues. V lost 1 base, J lost 3 bases, and 8 bases stayed unmatched. CDR1 LGHDT and CDR2 YNNKEL come from the germline V gene (reference sequence). The data stem from a study of identical twins. The study's findings and limits: Cord blood beta clonotypes present at high abundance carried fewer insertions; no such pattern appeared in memory repertoires. Models underestimated how often monozygotic twins shared out-of-frame TCR alpha. Part of the zero-insertion signal could reflect confounding by invariant MAIT and iNKT cells.

TCRdb recomputed calls from the 5' RACE reads with MiXCR, one row per CDR3 protein. The table records roughly 570,000 distinct CDR3 sequences, approximately 10% of them present only once. These data also formed part of another study, on yellow fever vaccine responses in identical twins.

The rearrangement uses TRBV3-1 and TRBJ2-7, with 8 nucleotides matching TRBD1. This TCR was sampled from a woman aged 18-29 years in good health. What was sequenced was PBMCs. The CDR3 spells CASSQVDRVSLYEQYF. The CDR3 coding sequence is TGTGCCAGCAGCCAAGTGGACAGGGTATCCCTCTACGAGCAGTACTTC.